This T cell receptor beta chain was recovered during a study of shared clonotypes between healthy human individuals. Profiled with immunoSEQ multiplex PCR; TCRdb holds only in-frame clones, not every one. The sample includes about 980,000 clones, 60% to 85% of them seen just once. This clone came up once. This CDR3 spans 15 amino acids. Losses at the gene ends were 3 bases for V and 5 bases for J; bases not matched to a gene: 5. Per the germline V gene, CDR1 is SGHNT and CDR2 is YYREEE (reference sequence). The receptor comes from a man aged 18 to 35 in good health. The chain links TRBV5-4 to TRBJ2-1; 10 bases match TRBD2. The material sequenced was memory CD4+ T cells sorted from blood. Subset given: CD45RA-negative fraction. Here the CDR3 reads CASSSPGLANNEQFF. Written as DNA, the CDR3 is TGTGCCAGCAGCTCGCCGGGACTAGCGAACAATGAGCAGTTCTTC.